This T cell receptor beta chain was identified during a study of vaccination and CD4 T cells after COVID-19 (dated by TCRdb to between 2021 and 2022). Background for the entire study: Six males and four females were included in the convalescent cohort, with two Hispanic individuals, seven Caucasians, two Asians and one multiracial person represented. Each participant got two doses of either the Pfizer-BioNTech BNT162b2 vaccine (n=8) or the Moderna mRNA-1273 vaccine (n=2). Post-COVID blood samples from convalescent patients were collected a median of approximately 100 days after diagnosis, with a range of about 30 to 170 days. Post-vaccine blood samples were collected a median of approximately 68 days after the second vaccine dose, ranging from roughly 12 to 250 days. For stimulating the cultures, overlapping spike peptide pools were used, derived from SARS-CoV-2 as well as from the common cold coronaviruses HCoV-NL63, HCoV-OC43 and HCoV-229E. As controls, cultures received a CEFX viral epitope pool (the positive control), an HIV-1 Nef peptide pool (the negative control), or no peptide at all. In around 9 COVID-19 convalescent patients and a few infection-naive healthy vaccine recipients, researchers compared the spike-specific CD4+ TCR repertoire from before mRNA vaccination with the repertoire from after. Study-wide findings and limitations: In convalescent patients, nearly all vaccine-specific clones (304 of 307) were found to be mono-reactive for SARS-CoV-2 spike rather than cross-reactive with common cold coronaviruses. The median number of SARS-CoV-2-reactive clonotypes rose from 20 to 25 after infection to roughly 40 after vaccination, but the change was not significant. Among the post-vaccine SARS-CoV-2-reactive clones in convalescent patients, a median around 90% showed up only after vaccination, which suggests vaccine-specific priming. Relatively few convalescent patients were included in the study, and early timepoints after natural infection were not analyzed.

The treatment or condition tag for this specimen amounts to: approximately nine-day PBMC culture with coronavirus spike peptide pools or control peptides (ViraFEST assay). The ViraFEST assay, used in the study, expanded antigen-specific T cells with peptide pools and then identified the expanded clonotypes through TCR sequencing. Negative nucleocapsid antibody tests before and after vaccination confirmed that the healthy vaccine recipients had no prior SARS-CoV-2 infection. About 2 million PBMCs per well were cultured in IMDM with roughly 5.5% human AB serum and 8 to 10 IU/ml IL-2, plus 10 ug/ml peptide pools. On days 3 and 7, half of the culture medium was replaced with fresh IL-2-containing medium. After 10 days of culture, CD4+ T cells were isolated by negative selection using the EasySep CD4+ T cell isolation kit. Ficoll-Paque Plus gradient centrifugation was used to isolate PBMCs from whole blood, and the isolated PBMCs were then either used fresh or cryopreserved at -140C. Triplicate wells were generally used for each culture condition.

Ends trimmed: V by 3 bases, J by 1 base; bases unmatched to a gene: 8. CDR1 and CDR2, per the germline V gene, are SGHDT and YYEEEE. There are 16 amino acids in the CDR3, from cysteine to phenylalanine inclusive. Only the CDR3 DNA is retained, 48 bases long and in frame from the first base. Turning to this clonotype: This clone's antigen is unknown. No much larger clone exists at a distance of one base, and base qualities are not known.

The library was built by means of PCR. DNA from cultured CD4+ T cells underwent TCR sequencing with the Oncomine TCR Beta short-read assay at the Johns Hopkins FTIC core. The QIAamp micro DNA kit was used to extract genomic DNA from the cultured CD4+ T cells. Oncomine TCR Beta libraries from cultured CD4+ T cells were pooled with unique dual indexes and sequenced on an Illumina iSeq 100. As for the authors' bioinformatics: Non-productive sequences were removed, and CDR3s not starting with C, not ending with F or W, or shorter than 7 amino acids were discarded. Antigen-specific clonotypes were identified using the MANAFEST web application through comparison of peptide-stimulated wells with reference and other culture wells. For a clone to be called positive, the clone needed an FDR below 0.05, an odds ratio above 5, and a productive frequency above 0.1% in at least two of three replicate wells. Clonotypes that were significantly expanded in both SARS-CoV-2 spike wells and at least one common cold coronavirus spike condition were defined as cross-reactive. Similarity between CDR3 sequences was evaluated in R version 3.6.1 using Levenshtein distances (stringdist) and unrooted phylogenetic trees (ape). TCRdb passed the public sequencing reads through fastp at Q25 and MiXCR, retaining productive beta sequences. Here each entry gathers all rows of one CDR3 protein and keeps the most common genes and DNA. It is TCRdb's table, rather than the study itself, that gives the V and J calls and clone size. For this sample there are 20,000 or so distinct CDR3 sequences; 35% to 45% appear just once. The leading ten clones occupy approximately 17% of the sample.

The source material was CD4+ T cells from blood, cultured in vitro, sampled before SARS-CoV-2 vaccination. This clonotype was obtained from a human donor who received a COVID-19 vaccine. The sequence links TRBV5-6 to TRBJ2-3; 7 central bases correspond to TRBD2. In nucleotide form, the sequence is TGTGCCAGCAGCTCAAGTAGCAGCGGGGGCACAGATACGCAGTATTTT. Translated, this gives CASSSSSSGGTDTQYF. Reference TRBV5-6 and TRBJ2-3 genes cover what lies past the CDR3, so the full variable domain is DAGVTQSPTHLIKTRGQQVTLRCSPKSGHDTVSWYQQALGQGPQFIFQYYEEEERQRGNFPDRFSGHQFPNYSSELNVNALLLGDSALYLCASSSSSSGGTDTQYFGPGTRLTVL.